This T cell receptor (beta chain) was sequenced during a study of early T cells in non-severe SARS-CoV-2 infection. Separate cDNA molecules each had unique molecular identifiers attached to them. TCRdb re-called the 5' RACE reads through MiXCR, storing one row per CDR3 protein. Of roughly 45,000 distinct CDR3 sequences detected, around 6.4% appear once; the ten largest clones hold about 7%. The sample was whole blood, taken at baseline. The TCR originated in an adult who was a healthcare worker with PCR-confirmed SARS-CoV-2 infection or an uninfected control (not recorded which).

The CDR3 DNA sequence: TGTGCCAGCAGCCGAGTGGGTAGTGCCTACGAGCAGTACTTC. This codes for CASSRVGSAYEQYF. The chain couples TRBV6-1 to TRBJ2-7; D call uncertain. Trimming took 6 bases from V and 2 from J, leaving 14 bases between them. The CDR3 length is 14 residues. Per the germline V gene, CDR1 is MNHNS and CDR2 is SASEGT.